This TCR beta chain emerged from a study of T cells expressing NK-cell markers. Across the whole study: The authors sequenced eight donors, of whom seven were HCMV-seropositive and one was seronegative.

For each CDR3 protein, TCRdb gives one entry from its re-call of the 5' RACE reads, without DNA. The record lists 350,000 to 400,000 distinct CDR3 sequences, of which the ten most abundant hold roughly a tenth. There are 14 residues in the CDR3. Germline CDR1 is MGHRA and CDR2 is YSYEKL. The clonotype comes from a woman aged 45-65 years in good health. The sample comprised blood T cells: a sorted CD56 or NKG2C T cell subset, CD4+ or CD8+ T cells, or bulk PBMC T cells (not recorded which). The J gene is TRBJ2-1, the V gene TRBV4-1. CDR3 protein: CASSPSGSNNEQFF.